This T cell receptor beta chain was identified during a study of blood T cell repertoires in COVID-19. The wider study: Spain, Italy and the United States supplied samples that represented acute and convalescent COVID-19. Sources were T cells, B-cell-depleted T cells, or PBMCs; the material itself was cDNA or gDNA.

Per the germline V gene, CDR1 is SEHNR and CDR2 is FQNEAQ (reference sequence). V was trimmed by 1 base and J by 6 bases, leaving 10 bases between them. The CDR3 totals 15 residues. Authors' analysis steps: Reference gene primer amplification gave estimated nucleated cell counts. Profiled with immunoSEQ multiplex PCR; TCRdb holds only in-frame clones, not every one. Clone size and the V and J calls come from that table; the DNA yielded D and trimming. This sample has around 53,000 clones, with about 75% found just once. The material sequenced was peripheral blood. This chain links TRBV7-9 with TRBJ1-6; tentative D call: TRBD1 (6 bases). This receptor was obtained from a middle-aged man with active or convalescent COVID-19. The CDR3 region has the DNA TGTGCCAGCAGCTTAGTCCGGGACACTAATTCACCCCTCCACTTT. Translation: CASSLVRDTNSPLHF.